This T cell receptor beta chain was observed in a study of blood T cell repertoires in COVID-19. Overall study context: The United States, Italy and Spain supplied acute and convalescent COVID-19 samples.

The protocol was immunoSEQ multiplex PCR, while the TCRdb copy is restricted to in-frame clones and leaves out a portion. The sample includes about 46,000 clones, around 80% seen only once; the top ten take around 6%. Trimming pared 3 bases from V and 4 bases from J, leaving 22 bases between. This CDR3 is 18 amino acids long. Germline assignment: CDR1 MRHNA and CDR2 SNTAGT. Sequencing used peripheral blood. The sequence was obtained from a woman older than 75 with acute or convalescent COVID-19. V gene TRBV6-4 combines with J gene TRBJ1-5; possibly TRBD1 for D (5 bases). CDR3 bases: TGTGCCAGCAGTGAGGACCCAGCCGGAACAGGTTTTAATCAGCCCCAGCATTTT. Its translation: CASSEDPAGTGFNQPQHF.